Listed below are T cell receptor beta chains from one sample, sequenced in a study of blood T cells in healthy people across ages. TCRdb analysed the 5' RACE reads with MiXCR anew, one entry per CDR3 protein. This table holds 1.8 million or so distinct CDR3 sequences, roughly two fifths found once. Sequencing was performed on blood. These receptors came from a human donor in good health. CDR3s include the opening cysteine and the closing phenylalanine or tryptophan. The D gene is left open where the match is weak. Clone size is shown for a subset of rows, as once, few, many or a class of expanded clone.

d_call j_call v_call clone_size cdr3_nt cdr3_aa
NA TRBJ2-1 TRBV15 NA TGTGCCACCAGCACTTCTTGGGGGTCCCTTTACAATGAGCAGTTCTTC CATSTSWGSLYNEQFF
NA TRBJ1-5 TRBV20-1 NA TGCAGTGCAGGGGCCTTTAGCAATCAGCCCCAGCATTTT CSAGAFSNQPQHF
NA TRBJ1-2 TRBV5-1 NA TGCGCCAGCCTCCCTTTCCTCGGGGCCGACAGAACCTATGGCTACACCTTC CASLPFLGADRTYGYTF
NA TRBJ1-2 TRBV12-3/TRBV12-4 NA TGTGCCAGCAGCGACCCCATAGGGCCCCGGATCTATGGCTACACCTTC CASSDPIGPRIYGYTF
TRBD1 TRBJ2-1 TRBV3-1 NA TGTGCCAGCAGCCAAGCCGGGACAGGGCAGTTCTTC CASSQAGTGQFF
TRBD1 TRBJ2-7 TRBV28 NA TGTGCCAGCAGTTTTGGCGGGACAGGGGGTTACTACGAGCAGTACTTC CASSFGGTGGYYEQYF
NA TRBJ1-1 TRBV7-9 NA TGTGCCAGCAGCTTAGCGGGGAATACAGCTTTCTTT CASSLAGNTAFF
TRBD2 TRBJ2-5 TRBV5-1 NA TGTGCCAGCAGTCTTGGACTAGCGGTCCAAGAGACCCAGTACTTC CASSLGLAVQETQYF
TRBD1 TRBJ2-7 TRBV28 NA TGTGCCAGCAGTTTACTTACAGGGGCAACCTACGAGCAGTACTTC CASSLLTGATYEQYF
NA TRBJ1-2 TRBV10-3 NA TGTGCCATCAGTGGCGGGGTCTATGGCTACACCTTC CAISGGVYGYTF
NA TRBJ2-4 TRBV9 NA TGTGCCAGCAGCACTGGACTAACGCCCTACAAACAGTACTTC CASSTGLTPYKQYF
NA TRBJ1-5 TRBV19 once TGTGCCACTCGGGGGCTGGGGAATCAGCCCCAGCATTTT CATRGLGNQPQHF
NA TRBJ1-2 TRBV7-2 NA TGTGCCAGCAGCCCTCAACCCTCCGCGTACTATGGCTACACCTTC CASSPQPSAYYGYTF
TRBD1 TRBJ1-2 TRBV5-1 NA TGCGCCAGCGGCCCCACAGGGGTAGAGGCAGACTATGGCTACACCTTC CASGPTGVEADYGYTF
TRBD1 TRBJ2-3 TRBV11-3 NA TGTGCCAGCAGCGCCCGGGACAGGGGATGGGATACGCAGTATTTT CASSARDRGWDTQYF
TRBD1 TRBJ2-1 TRBV7-3 NA TGTGCCAGCAGCTCCATTGGTTGGGGGACAGCCAACAATGAGCAGTTCTTC CASSSIGWGTANNEQFF
NA TRBJ2-5 TRBV29-1 NA TGCAGCGTTGACTCGGACAGAACTGAGACCCAGTACTTC CSVDSDRTETQYF
TRBD1 TRBJ2-1 TRBV9 NA TGTGCCAGCAGCGAACAGACAGGGTCGGACAATGAGCAGTTCTTC CASSEQTGSDNEQFF
NA TRBJ1-2 TRBV28 NA TGTGCCAGCAGTCCTAGAAGGCCGGGGGCCGATGGCTACACCTTC CASSPRRPGADGYTF
NA TRBJ1-4 TRBV28 NA TGTGCCAGCAGTTTTGTAGGGAGCGAAAAACTGTTTTTT CASSFVGSEKLFF
TRBD1 TRBJ2-3 TRBV12-3/TRBV12-4 few TGTGCCAGCAGTTTAGTTCTGGGACAGGATTCGGATACGCAGTATTTT CASSLVLGQDSDTQYF
NA TRBJ1-2 TRBV7-2 once TGTGCCAGCAGCTCCACGAGGGGAGACTATGGCTACACCTTC CASSSTRGDYGYTF
NA TRBJ2-7 TRBV6-1 NA TGTGCCAGCAGTCCCATGGACGTCGCGGGCGAGCAGTACTTC CASSPMDVAGEQYF
NA TRBJ2-1 TRBV12-3/TRBV12-4 few TGTGCCAGCAGTTTTCGTCAGAATGAGCAGTTCTTC CASSFRQNEQFF
TRBD2 TRBJ2-5 TRBV5-5 few TGTGCCAGCAGCTTGTGGGGCGGGGGGCCTCAAGAGACCCAGTACTTC CASSLWGGGPQETQYF
TRBD1 TRBJ1-2 TRBV27 NA TGTGCCAGCAGTTTAGACAGGGGGCTAGGAGGGAACTATGGCTACACCTTC CASSLDRGLGGNYGYTF
NA TRBJ1-2 TRBV29-1 few TGCAGCGTTGTATCAGGGGACGGCTATGGCTACACCTTC CSVVSGDGYGYTF
NA TRBJ1-2 TRBV7-9 NA TGTGCCCGCAGCCCCCAATCAGTGGCTTATGGCTACACCTTC CARSPQSVAYGYTF
NA TRBJ1-6 TRBV25-1 NA TGTGCCAGCAGAAAATCTAATTCACCCCTCCACTTT CASRKSNSPLHF
TRBD1 TRBJ2-3 TRBV6-2/TRBV6-3 NA TGTGCCAGCAGCCAGCCACCCGGGACAGCCAGCACAGATACGCAGTATTTT CASSQPPGTASTDTQYF
NA TRBJ2-7 TRBV12-3/TRBV12-4 few TGTGCCAGCAGTTATTATAACGAGTTGAGGGGATACGAGCAGTACTTC CASSYYNELRGYEQYF
NA TRBJ2-1 TRBV9 NA TGTGCCAGCAGCGTCTGGGGGCAAGAGACCCAGTTCTTC CASSVWGQETQFF
TRBD2 TRBJ2-1 TRBV27 NA TGTGCCAGCAGTCCCTCCGGCGGGGGGCCTTACAATGAGCAGTTCTTC CASSPSGGGPYNEQFF
TRBD1 TRBJ2-7 TRBV11-2 NA TGTGCCAGCAGCTTAGTGGGGACAGGGGTAAGCTACGAGCAGTACTTC CASSLVGTGVSYEQYF
NA TRBJ2-7 TRBV5-1 many TGCGCCAGCAGCTTGGCCGCAGGGGCTAGGTCCTACGAGCAGTACTTC CASSLAAGARSYEQYF